These 24 T cell receptor beta chains originate from one sample sequenced in a study of blood T cell repertoires in COVID-19. Only in-frame clones appear in the TCRdb table, and some are missing; sequencing was by immunoSEQ multiplex PCR. The table includes about 64,000 clones, 88% detected once. Input material: peripheral blood. These receptor sequences come from a woman aged 60-70 years with COVID-19, enrolled during active disease.

CDR3 sequence (DNA): TGTGCCAGCAGTCGCAGGGGGACACGGTCTGGGGCCAACGTCCTGACTTTC. Amino acids: CASSRRGTRSGANVLTF. The chain combines TRBV6-6 with TRBJ2-6; 7 nucleotides line up with TRBD1. The V gene end was trimmed by 5 bases and the J gene end by 1 base; junction bases not matched to a gene: 8. The germline V gene encodes CDR1 MNHNY and CDR2 SVGAGI (reference sequence). This CDR3 is 17 amino acids long.

This chain uses TRBV30 with TRBJ2-3, with D maybe TRBD1 (5 bases). V lost 5 bases and J lost 0, with 9 bases in between. CDR1 is GTSNPN and CDR2 is SVGIG in the germline V gene (reference sequence). This CDR3 comprises 13 residues. The CDR3 protein is CAWGRDSTDTQYF. CDR3 in DNA: TGTGCCTGGGGCAGGGATAGCACAGATACGCAGTATTTT.

The chain links TRBV6-6 to TRBJ2-2; D unclear. Trimming shortened V by 6 bases and J by 5 bases, and 10 bases separated the two germline ends. Looked up from germline, CDR1 is MNHNY and CDR2 is SVGAGI (reference sequence). The CDR3 loop spans 13 amino acids. The DNA of the CDR3 is TGTGCCAGCAGATCGACATTGACCGGGGAGCTGTTTTTT. Residues: CASRSTLTGELFF.

The chain uses TRBV7-2 and TRBJ1-5; maybe TRBD1 (6 bases). Germline values: CDR1 SGHTA, CDR2 FQGNSA. This CDR3 region has 12 residues. V was shortened by 9 bases and J by 5 bases, with 11 bases between the two germline ends. The CDR3 protein is CASQQGDQPQHF. The DNA of the CDR3 is TGTGCCAGTCAACAGGGCGATCAGCCCCAGCATTTT.

J is TRBJ2-5 and V is TRBV3-1 (or the pseudogene TRBV3-2); no reliable D call. Trimming took 6 bases from V and 1 from J, leaving 12 bases between them. Germline lookup yields CDR1 LGHDT and CDR2 YNNKEL (reference sequence). The CDR3 totals 14 residues. CDR3 in amino acids: CASRTPGLQETQYF. DNA for the CDR3: TGTGCCAGCAGAACCCCGGGTCTCCAAGAGACCCAGTACTTC.

The rearrangement uses TRBV6-2 or TRBV6-3 and TRBJ1-1; a weak D match, TRBD1 (5 bases). The CDR3 has 13 amino acids. Trimming took off 5 bases at V and 5 bases at J, with 12 bases between the two ends. CDR1 is MNHEY, CDR2 SVGEGT, per germline. The CDR3 nucleotides are TGTGCCAGCAGTCGATCCCAGGGAACTGAAGCTTTCTTT. Amino acids: CASSRSQGTEAFF.

This clone was seen once. This chain links TRBV12-3 or TRBV12-4 with TRBJ1-2, with D maybe TRBD1 (6 bases). The CDR3 extends over 13 amino acids. V was cut by 4 bases and J by 4 bases, with 10 bases left in between. CDR3 region: CASSSRQAYGYTF. DNA for the CDR3: TGTGCCAGCAGTTCCCGACAGGCCTATGGCTACACCTTC.

The chain is built from TRBV5-6 and TRBJ1-4, with TRBD1 as a possible D gene (6 bases). The CDR3 totals 15 residues. CDR1 and CDR2 from the germline V gene are SGHDT and YYEEEE. The V end was cut by 5 bases, the J end by 3 bases, with 14 bases between. The CDR3 protein is CASSRQGQANEKLFF. For the CDR3, the DNA is TGTGCCAGCAGTCGCCAGGGGCAGGCTAATGAAAAACTGTTTTTT.

CDR3 loop: CASSDGTPSSYNSPLHF. CDR3 coding DNA: TGTGCCAGCAGCGATGGGACTCCGAGCTCCTATAATTCACCCCTCCACTTT. V is TRBV2 and J is TRBJ1-6; D possibly corresponds to TRBD1 (5 bases). Looked up from germline, CDR1 is SNHLY and CDR2 is FYNNEI. V was trimmed by 6 bases and J by 0 bases, leaving 15 bases between them. CDR3 length equals 17 residues.

CDR3 amino acids: CASGLGLAGGPDTQYF. CDR3 in DNA: TGTGCTAGTGGTTTGGGCCTAGCGGGGGGGCCGGATACGCAGTATTTT. This sequence joins TRBV12-5 and TRBJ2-3; 12 nucleotides line up with TRBD2. From germline, CDR1 is LGHNT and CDR2 FRNRAP. The CDR3 totals 16 residues. After removal of 1 base from V and 6 bases from J, the junction contained 5 bases not matched to a gene. The entire variable domain, with the rest obtained from reference TRBV12-5 and TRBJ2-3, is as follows: DARVTQTPRHKVTEMGQEVTMRCQPILGHNTVFWYRQTMMQGLELLAYFRNRAPLDDSGMPKDRFSAEMPDATLATLKIQPSEPRDSAVYFCASGLGLAGGPDTQYFGPGTRLTVL.

The gene calls are TRBV27 and TRBJ1-1; D unresolved. The CDR3 spans 14 residues. The germline gives CDR1 MNHEY, CDR2 SMNVEV (reference sequence). The V end lost 5 bases, the J end lost 4 bases, and 14 bases lay between the germline ends. The CDR3 protein is CASSPRRAGTEAFF. The CDR3, as DNA: TGTGCCAGCAGTCCCCGGAGGGCGGGCACTGAAGCTTTCTTT.

The chain carries TRBV6-2 or TRBV6-3 and TRBJ2-5, with D perhaps matching TRBD2 (5 bases). CDR1 and CDR2 from the germline V gene are MNHEY and SVGEGT. V gave up 3 bases and J gave up 8 bases, with 13 bases separating them. CDR3 length: 13 amino acids. The CDR3 here is CASSYRTPDTQYF. In nucleotides, the CDR3 is TGTGCCAGCAGTTATCGGACTCCGGACACCCAGTACTTC.

This clone was seen once. The rearrangement uses TRBV4-1 and TRBJ1-3, with D perhaps matching TRBD1 (5 bases). Germline CDR1 MGHRA, CDR2 YSYEKL. V was shortened by 0 bases and J by 0 bases, with 15 bases between the two germline ends. This CDR3 comprises 18 residues. CDR3 sequence (DNA): TGCGCCAGCAGCCAAGATAAGTGGCAGGGCGTCTCTGGAAACACCATATATTTT. Translated, it gives CASSQDKWQGVSGNTIYF.

This sequence joins TRBV12-3 or TRBV12-4 and TRBJ1-1, with D unclear. This CDR3 region has 12 residues. V lost 5 bases and J lost 1, with 5 bases in between. The CDR3, as DNA: TGTGCCAGCAGTCCCTGGAACACTGAAGCTTTCTTT. This codes for CASSPWNTEAFF.

V is TRBV28 and J is TRBJ1-4, with D unclear. Germline CDR1 MDHEN, CDR2 SYDVKM. The germline V and J ends were trimmed by 5 bases and 0 bases, with 4 bases remaining between them. This CDR3 has 13 amino acids. CDR3 in DNA: TGTGCCAGCAGTACTGCAACTAATGAAAAACTGTTTTTT. It encodes CASSTATNEKLFF.

The chain employs TRBV29-1 and TRBJ2-7; 9 positions agree with TRBD2. Unmatched junction bases numbered 5, after V lost 5 bases and J lost 3 bases. The CDR3 loop spans 13 amino acids. Germline V gene sequence: CDR1 SQVTM, CDR2 ANQGSEA. The CDR3 region is CSVSSGMGYEQYF. Here the CDR3 DNA reads TGCAGCGTTTCTAGCGGGATGGGCTACGAGCAGTACTTC.

The chain has TRBV7-9 and TRBJ2-2; 9 nucleotides align to TRBD2. This CDR3 spans 16 amino acids. The germline V gene encodes CDR1 SEHNR and CDR2 FQNEAQ (reference sequence). After removal of 3 bases from V and 4 bases from J, the junction contained 6 bases not matched to a gene. The CDR3 loop reads CASSFPLAGSTGELFF. CDR3 bases: TGTGCCAGCAGCTTTCCCCTAGCGGGATCCACCGGGGAGCTGTTTTTT.

In its sample, this clone was seen once. This rearrangement joins TRBV5-1 to TRBJ2-5; 10 nucleotides align to TRBD2. This CDR3 contains 16 residues. Trimming took 1 base from V and 5 from J; bases not matched to a gene: 8. The germline gives CDR1 SGHRS, CDR2 YFSETQ. CDR3 loop: CASSLTPAGGGETQYF. The DNA of the CDR3 is TGCGCCAGCAGCTTGACCCCAGCGGGAGGGGGGGAGACCCAGTACTTC. The variable domain in full, completed from reference TRBV5-1 and TRBJ2-5, reads KAGVTQTPRYLIKTRGQQVTLSCSPISGHRSVSWYQQTPGQGLQFLFEYFSETQRNKGNFPGRFSGRQFSNSRSEMNVSTLELGDSALYLCASSLTPAGGGETQYFGPGTRLLVL.

The CDR3 loop is CASSIGQASNQPQHF. The CDR3 nucleotides read TGTGCCAGTAGTATTGGACAGGCCAGCAATCAGCCCCAGCATTTT. The chain is built from TRBV19 and TRBJ1-5; 7 positions match TRBD1. After removal of 3 bases from V and 1 base from J, the junction contained 3 bases not matched to a gene. Germline V CDR1 and CDR2: LNHDA, SQIVND (reference sequence). The CDR3 is made up of 15 amino acids.

The V gene is TRBV7-9, the J gene TRBJ2-7; D not certain. With 1 base removed from V and 2 bases from J, the gap between germline ends came to 6 bases. Germline CDR1 reads SEHNR; CDR2 reads FQNEAQ (reference sequence). This CDR3 contains 13 residues. The DNA of the CDR3 is TGTGCCAGCAGCTTAGGTAATACCTACGAGCAGTACTTC. Encoded protein: CASSLGNTYEQYF.

The V and J genes are TRBV6-2 or TRBV6-3 and TRBJ2-7; 14 bases match TRBD2. The CDR3 covers 18 residues. The V and J ends lost 6 bases and 0 bases, in that order; junction bases with no gene match: 10. Germline CDR1 reads MNHEY; CDR2 reads SVGEGT. CDR3 DNA: TGTGCCAGCAGCCCTGGACTAGCGGGAGGATTGAGCTCCTACGAGCAGTACTTC. It yields the protein CASSPGLAGGLSSYEQYF.

The chain uses TRBV7-9 and TRBJ2-2, with TRBD1 matching 7 bases. The CDR3 sequence is 14 residues long. The ends lost 8 bases at V and 4 bases at J; junction bases unmatched: 7. CDR1 SEHNR and CDR2 FQNEAQ come from the germline V gene (reference sequence). CDR3 DNA sequence: TGTGCCAGCCAGGGGACAGATAGCACCGGGGAGCTGTTTTTT. Protein sequence: CASQGTDSTGELFF.

The genes are TRBV28 and TRBJ1-2; D unresolved. The CDR3 sequence is 13 residues long. Germline V gives CDR1 MDHEN, CDR2 SYDVKM. Trimming shortened V by 6 bases and J by 1 base, and 9 bases separated the two germline ends. CDR3 sequence: CASRGDLNYGYTF. In nucleotides, the CDR3 is TGTGCCAGCAGGGGAGACCTTAACTATGGCTACACCTTC.

V usage is TRBV27 and J usage is TRBJ1-2; D is possibly TRBD1 (6 bases). Germline V gene lookup returns CDR1 MNHEY and CDR2 SMNVEV (reference sequence). V was clipped by 4 bases and J by 8 bases, with 20 bases between them. The length of the CDR3 is 15 residues. The CDR3 reads CASSSINRDTRGYTF. CDR3 in DNA: TGTGCCAGCAGTTCCATAAACAGGGATACAAGGGGCTACACCTTC.